The following is a T cell receptor (beta chain) sequence with its context. Template material for TCR beta VDJ and CDR3 profiling consisted of genomic DNA. Each CDR3 protein is one row after TCRdb ran MiXCR on the reads. The sample contains about 98,000 distinct CDR3 sequences, about 66% of which appear only once. The data derive from a study of CD8+CD57+ T cells in acquired aplastic anemia. Study information: Recorded DNA amounts for sorted CD4+ and CD8+ cells had an average of around 3.5 ug.

The CDR3 runs 13 residues. In germline, CDR1 is SGHVS, CDR2 FNYEAQ. V shed 6 bases and J 6 bases; nucleotides not matched to a gene: 7. Those patients picked for sequencing had displayed CD8+CD57+ cell expansion on flow cytometry. Patients were untreated when blood was sampled. The sequenced material came from sorted CD4+, CD8+, or CD8+CD57+ T cells (not recorded which) from PBMCs. This clonotype was obtained from a human donor with aplastic anemia. The chain uses TRBV7-6 and TRBJ2-7; 8 bases align to TRBD1. The CDR3 nucleotides are TGTGCCAGCAGAGAGACAGGGGCAGCCGAGCAGTACTTC. Protein product: CASRETGAAEQYF.